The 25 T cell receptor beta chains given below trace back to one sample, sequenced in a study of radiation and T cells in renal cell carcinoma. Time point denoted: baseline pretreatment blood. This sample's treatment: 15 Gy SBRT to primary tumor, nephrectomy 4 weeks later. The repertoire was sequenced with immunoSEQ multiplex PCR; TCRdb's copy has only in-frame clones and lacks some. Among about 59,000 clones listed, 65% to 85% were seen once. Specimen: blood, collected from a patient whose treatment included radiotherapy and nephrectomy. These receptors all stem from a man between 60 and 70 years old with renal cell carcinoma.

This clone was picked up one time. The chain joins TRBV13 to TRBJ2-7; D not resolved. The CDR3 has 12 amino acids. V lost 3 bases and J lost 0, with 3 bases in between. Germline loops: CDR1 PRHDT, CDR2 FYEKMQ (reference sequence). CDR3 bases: TGTGCCAGCAGCTTGGGCTCCTACGAGCAGTACGTC. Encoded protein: CASSLGSYEQYV.

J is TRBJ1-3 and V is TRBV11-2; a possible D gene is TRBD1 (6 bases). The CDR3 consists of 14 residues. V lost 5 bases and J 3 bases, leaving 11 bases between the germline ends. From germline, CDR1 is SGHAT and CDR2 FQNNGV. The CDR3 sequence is CASSIDRSGNTIYF. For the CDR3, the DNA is TGTGCCAGCAGCATCGACAGGAGTGGAAACACCATATATTTT.

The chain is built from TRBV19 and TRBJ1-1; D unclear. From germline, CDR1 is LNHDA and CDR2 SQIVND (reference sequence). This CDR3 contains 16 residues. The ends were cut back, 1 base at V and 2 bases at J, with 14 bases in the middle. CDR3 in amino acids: CASSIVSVGINTEAFF. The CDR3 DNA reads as TGTGCCAGTAGTATAGTAAGCGTCGGTATAAACACTGAAGCTTTCTTT.

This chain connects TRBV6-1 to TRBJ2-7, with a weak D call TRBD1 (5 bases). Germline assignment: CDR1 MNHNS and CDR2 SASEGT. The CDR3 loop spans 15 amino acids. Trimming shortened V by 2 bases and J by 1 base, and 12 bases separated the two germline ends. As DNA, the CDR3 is TGTGCCAGCAGTGAATCAAGGGGCCCTTCCTACGAGCAGTACGTC. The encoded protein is CASSESRGPSYEQYV.

The CDR3 sequence: CASSPGSAVSYEQYF. The CDR3 DNA follows: TGTGCCAGCAGCCCCGGGTCGGCAGTATCCTACGAGCAGTACTTC. The rearrangement joins TRBV5-4 to TRBJ2-7, with D uncertain. The germline V gene encodes CDR1 SGHNT and CDR2 YYREEE (reference sequence). The CDR3 totals 15 residues. V lost 4 bases and J 1 base, leaving 15 bases between the germline ends.

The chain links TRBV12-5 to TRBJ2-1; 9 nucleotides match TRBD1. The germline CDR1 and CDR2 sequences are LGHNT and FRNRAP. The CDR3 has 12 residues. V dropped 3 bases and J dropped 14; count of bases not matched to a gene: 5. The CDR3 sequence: CASGLAGQGEFF. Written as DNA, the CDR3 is TGTGCTAGTGGTTTAGCGGGACAGGGCGAGTTCTTC.

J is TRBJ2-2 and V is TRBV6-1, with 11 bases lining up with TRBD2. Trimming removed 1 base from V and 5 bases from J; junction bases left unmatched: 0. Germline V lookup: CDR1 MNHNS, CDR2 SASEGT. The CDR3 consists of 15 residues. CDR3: CASSEGLAGTGELFF. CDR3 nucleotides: TGTGCCAGCAGTGAAGGACTAGCGGGGACCGGGGAGCTGTTTTTT.

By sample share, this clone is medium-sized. CDR3 sequence (DNA): TGTGCCAGCAGTGAACTGCGGGAGCAGTACGTC. As protein: CASSELREQYV. The chain has TRBV6-1 and TRBJ2-7; no definite D call. CDR1 MNHNS and CDR2 SASEGT come from the germline V gene. Trimming took 2 bases from V and 7 from J, leaving 6 bases between them. This CDR3 is built from 11 residues.

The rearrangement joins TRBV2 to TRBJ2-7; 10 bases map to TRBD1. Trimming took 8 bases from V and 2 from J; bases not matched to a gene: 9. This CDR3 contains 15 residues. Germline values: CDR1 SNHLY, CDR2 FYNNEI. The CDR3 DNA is TGTGCCAGCCGATGGACAGGGGGTTCGGCCTACGAGCAGTACTTC. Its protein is CASRWTGGSAYEQYF.

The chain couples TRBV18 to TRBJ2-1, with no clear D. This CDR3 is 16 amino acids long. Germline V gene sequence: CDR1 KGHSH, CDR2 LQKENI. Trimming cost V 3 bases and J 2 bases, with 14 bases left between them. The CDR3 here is CASSPVGGGTYNEQFF. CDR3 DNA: TGTGCCAGCTCACCCGTCGGCGGCGGTACCTACAATGAGCAGTTCTTC.

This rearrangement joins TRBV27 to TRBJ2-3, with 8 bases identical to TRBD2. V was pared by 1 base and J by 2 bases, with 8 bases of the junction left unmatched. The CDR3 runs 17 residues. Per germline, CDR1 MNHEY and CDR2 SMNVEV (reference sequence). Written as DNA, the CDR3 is TGTGCCAGCAGTTTATTGGGGACTAGATGGAACACAGATACGCAGTATTTT. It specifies CASSLLGTRWNTDTQYF.

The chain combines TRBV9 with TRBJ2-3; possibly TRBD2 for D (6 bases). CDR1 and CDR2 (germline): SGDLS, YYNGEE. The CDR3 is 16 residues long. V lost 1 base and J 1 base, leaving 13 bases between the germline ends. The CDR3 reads CASSVTTGAGTDTQYF. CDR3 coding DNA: TGTGCCAGCAGCGTAACGACGGGAGCCGGCACAGATACGCAGTATTTT. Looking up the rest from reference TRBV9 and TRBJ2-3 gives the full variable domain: DSGVTQTPKHLITATGQRVTLRCSPRSGDLSVYWYQQSLDQGLQFLIQYYNGEERAKGNILERFSAQQFPDLHSELNLSSLELGDSALYFCASSVTTGAGTDTQYFGPGTRLTVL.

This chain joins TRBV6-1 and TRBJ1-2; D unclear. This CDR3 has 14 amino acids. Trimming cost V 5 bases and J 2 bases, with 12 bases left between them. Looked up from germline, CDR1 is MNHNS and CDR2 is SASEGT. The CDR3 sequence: CASSPEESNYGYTF. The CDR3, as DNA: TGTGCCAGCAGTCCGGAGGAGAGCAACTATGGCTACACCTTC.

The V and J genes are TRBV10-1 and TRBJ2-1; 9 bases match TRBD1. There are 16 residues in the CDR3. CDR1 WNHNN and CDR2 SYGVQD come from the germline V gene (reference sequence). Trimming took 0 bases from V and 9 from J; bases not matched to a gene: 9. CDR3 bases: TGCGCCAGCAGTGAGTCCCGACAGGGGGGAATGGGTGAGCAGTTCTTC. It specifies CASSESRQGGMGEQFF.

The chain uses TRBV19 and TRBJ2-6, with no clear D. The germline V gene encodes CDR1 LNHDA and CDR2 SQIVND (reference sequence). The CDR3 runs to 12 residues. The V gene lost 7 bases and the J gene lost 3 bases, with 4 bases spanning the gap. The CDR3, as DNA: TGTGCCAGTATCGGTGGGGCCAACGTCCTGACTTTC. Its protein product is CASIGGANVLTF.

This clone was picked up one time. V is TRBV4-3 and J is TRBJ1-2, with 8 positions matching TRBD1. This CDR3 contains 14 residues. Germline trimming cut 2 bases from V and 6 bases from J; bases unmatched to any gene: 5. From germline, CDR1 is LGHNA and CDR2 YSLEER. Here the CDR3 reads CASSQNRGLNGYTF. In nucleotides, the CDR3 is TGCGCCAGCAGCCAAAACAGGGGGTTAAATGGCTACACCTTC.

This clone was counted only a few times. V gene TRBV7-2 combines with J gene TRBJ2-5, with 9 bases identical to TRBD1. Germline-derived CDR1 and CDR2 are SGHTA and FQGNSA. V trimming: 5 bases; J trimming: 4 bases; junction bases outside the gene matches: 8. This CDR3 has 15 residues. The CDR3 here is CASSPGTGSGETQYF. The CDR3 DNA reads TGTGCCAGCAGCCCCGGGACAGGGTCGGGAGAGACCCAGTACTTC.

The CDR3 reads CASSAGASYNEQFF. CDR3 sequence (DNA): TGCGCCAGCAGCGCGGGGGCCTCCTACAATGAGCAGTTCTTC. V and J are TRBV10-1 and TRBJ2-1, with D perhaps TRBD2 (7 bases). Trimming shortened V by 6 bases and J by 0 bases, and 9 bases separated the two germline ends. Germline assignment: CDR1 WNHNN and CDR2 SYGVQD (reference sequence). The CDR3 has 14 amino acids.

This CDR3 is CASSWAGGAMNTEAFF. The DNA of the CDR3 is TGTGCCAGCAGTTGGGCAGGGGGGGCCATGAACACTGAAGCTTTCTTT. The V call is TRBV7-2, the J call TRBJ1-1; 7 nucleotides match TRBD1. The germline CDR1 and CDR2 sequences are SGHTA and FQGNSA. The length of the CDR3 is 16 residues. V lost 6 bases, J lost 0 bases, and 10 bases stayed unmatched.

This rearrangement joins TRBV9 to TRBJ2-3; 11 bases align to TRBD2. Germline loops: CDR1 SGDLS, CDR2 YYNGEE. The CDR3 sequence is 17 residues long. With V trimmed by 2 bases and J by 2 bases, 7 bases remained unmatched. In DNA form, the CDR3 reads TGTGCCAGCAGCGTCGGAACTAGCGGGGGAGCCACAGATACGCAGTATTTT. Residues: CASSVGTSGGATDTQYF.

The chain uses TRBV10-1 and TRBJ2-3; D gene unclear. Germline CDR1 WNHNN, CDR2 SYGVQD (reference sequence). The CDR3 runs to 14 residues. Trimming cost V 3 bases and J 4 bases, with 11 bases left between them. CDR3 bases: TGCGCCAGCAGTGATGTGGGAAAAGCAGATACGCAGTATTTT. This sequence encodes CASSDVGKADTQYF.

CDR3 bases: TGCAGCGTTGTAACGACAGTGTATGGCTACACCTTC. It is translated as CSVVTTVYGYTF. The chain carries TRBV29-1 and TRBJ1-2; a weak D match, TRBD1 (5 bases). The length of the CDR3 is 12 residues. V was pared by 4 bases and J by 5 bases, with 11 bases between. CDR1 is SQVTM and CDR2 is ANQGSEA in the germline V gene.

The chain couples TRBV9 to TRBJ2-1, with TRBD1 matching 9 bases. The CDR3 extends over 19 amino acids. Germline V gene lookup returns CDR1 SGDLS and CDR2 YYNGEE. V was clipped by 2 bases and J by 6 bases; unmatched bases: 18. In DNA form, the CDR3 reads TGTGCCAGCAGCGTCCGAGCGGGACAGGGCTCTCTCAGGATCAATGAGCAGTTCTTC. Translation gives CASSVRAGQGSLRINEQFF.

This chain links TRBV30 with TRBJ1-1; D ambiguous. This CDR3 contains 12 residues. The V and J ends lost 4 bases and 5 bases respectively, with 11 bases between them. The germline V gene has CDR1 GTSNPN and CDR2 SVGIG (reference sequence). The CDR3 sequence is CAWKRSETEAFF. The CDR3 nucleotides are TGTGCCTGGAAACGAAGTGAAACTGAAGCTTTCTTT.

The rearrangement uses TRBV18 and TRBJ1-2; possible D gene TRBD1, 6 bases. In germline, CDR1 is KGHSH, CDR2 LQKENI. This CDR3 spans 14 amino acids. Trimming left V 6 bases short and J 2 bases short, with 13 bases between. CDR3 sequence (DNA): TGTGCCAGCTCGCCCTCAGGGGCAAACTATGGCTACACCTTC. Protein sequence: CASSPSGANYGYTF.